What follows are 6 T cell receptor beta chains derived from one specimen sequenced in a study of T cells in Graves' hyperthyroidism and ophthalmopathy (dated by TCRdb to the late 2010s). To prepare the library, multiplex PCR was applied. These reads were obtained on an Illumina HiSeq 2000. The TCR beta CDR3 regions were amplified from the RNA transcripts. A first-round RT-PCR of the TCR CDR3 used the HTBI primer set with the Qiagen OneStep RT-PCR kit. TCRdb reprocessing: public reads trimmed at Q25 with fastp, clones called with MiXCR, in-frame beta chains kept. Every CDR3 protein is listed once, alongside the most common genes and DNA of its rows. A total of 600,000 to 900,000 distinct CDR3 sequences appear in this sample, around 17% of them only once. Approximately 8% of the sample belongs to the ten largest clones. Sequenced input: blood. These receptors came from a man between 18 and 29 years old with Graves' hyperthyroidism.

The CDR3 sequence: CASTQSRLMNEKLFF. The CDR3 DNA reads as TGTGCCAGCACCCAATCGAGACTGATGAATGAAAAACTGTTTTTT. The V gene is TRBV6-1, the J gene TRBJ1-4, with no clear D. The CDR3 length is 15 residues. CDR1 and CDR2 from the germline V gene are MNHNS and SASEGT. V dropped 7 bases and J dropped 5 bases, with 17 bases sitting between them.

This clonotype was found a few times. The chain uses TRBV20-1 and TRBJ2-3, with TRBD2 identical over 7 bases. Trimming removed 6 bases from V and 4 bases from J; junction bases left unmatched: 10. The CDR3 runs 14 residues. Per germline, CDR1 DFQATT and CDR2 SNEGSKA (reference sequence). CDR3 amino acids: CSAWGGAGADTQYF. The CDR3 bases are TGCAGTGCCTGGGGAGGGGCAGGCGCAGATACGCAGTATTTT.

In this sample, this clonotype turned up many times. V gene TRBV20-1 combines with J gene TRBJ2-7; 7 bases line up with TRBD2. Germline lookup yields CDR1 DFQATT and CDR2 SNEGSKA (reference sequence). The CDR3 is 16 amino acids. After removal of 0 bases from V and 5 bases from J, the junction contained 13 bases not matched to a gene. CDR3 in amino acids: CSARDRVGGPVHEQYF. The CDR3 DNA sequence: TGCAGTGCTAGAGATCGCGTGGGAGGGCCCGTTCACGAGCAGTACTTC.

Many counts were recorded for this clonotype. V usage is TRBV12-3 or TRBV12-4 and J usage is TRBJ2-7; D is ambiguous. Trimming stripped 5 bases from V and 3 bases from J, with 11 bases between. This CDR3 has 13 amino acids. The CDR3 protein is CASSLNLVYEQYF. CDR3 in DNA: TGTGCCAGCAGTCTAAACCTCGTCTACGAGCAGTACTTC.

Comments on this clonotype: A junction end diverges from the germline sequence, so it may reflect a read error. J is TRBJ2-1 and V is TRBV10-3, with no clear D. Germline CDR1 ENHRY, CDR2 SYGVKD. The CDR3 covers 15 residues. The CDR3 sequence: CAIGEFGYPLDEQFF. In nucleotides, the CDR3 is TGTGCCATCGGTGAGTTTGGCTACCCATTGGATGAGCAGTTCTTC.

The sample holds many counts of this clonotype. This chain uses TRBV28 with TRBJ1-6, with D possibly matching TRBD1 (5 bases). The CDR3 sequence is 17 residues long. The V gene's germline CDR1 is MDHEN and CDR2 SYDVKM. The V end was cut by 5 bases, the J end by 5 bases, with 19 bases between. The CDR3 reads CASSPTRWGQDNSPLHF. The CDR3 nucleotides are TGTGCCAGCAGTCCAACGCGCTGGGGCCAAGATAATTCACCCCTCCACTTT.